The 11 T cell receptor beta chains below all came from one sample that was sequenced in a study of cytomegalovirus exposure and HLA in healthy donors. Assay used: immunoSEQ multiplex PCR; TCRdb lists only in-frame clones, some missing. The sample contains under 200,000 clones, about 90% of which appear only once. Sequencing was carried out using PBMCs. These receptors were collected from a woman younger than 30 in good health and CMV-seropositive.

The V gene is TRBV28, the J gene TRBJ1-2; the D is unclear. The CDR3 is 13 amino acids. The germline CDR1 and CDR2 sequences are MDHEN and SYDVKM. The V end was cut by 5 bases, the J end by 4 bases, with 11 bases between. CDR3 nucleotides: TGTGCCAGCAGTCCCCCGGGAAGCTATGGCTACACCTTC. Translation: CASSPPGSYGYTF.

In its sample, this clone was seen a few times. The chain's CDR3 is CATSRDLQGSTDTQYF. CDR3 in DNA: TGTGCCACCAGCAGAGATTTACAGGGGAGCACAGATACGCAGTATTTT. This chain joins TRBV15 and TRBJ2-3; 7 bases agree with TRBD1. CDR1 LNHNV and CDR2 YYDKDF come from the germline V gene (reference sequence). Trimming cost V 0 bases and J 0 bases; bases outside gene matches: 3. The CDR3 contains 16 residues.

This clone was seen once. The chain employs TRBV29-1 and TRBJ1-5; D is perhaps TRBD1 (6 bases). This CDR3 contains 13 residues. The V gene's germline CDR1 is SQVTM and CDR2 ANQGSEA. The germline V and J ends were trimmed by 8 bases and 4 bases, with 15 bases remaining between them. As DNA, the CDR3 is TGCAGCCATGGTCAGGGGAAGAATCAGCCCCAGCATTTT. Translated, it gives CSHGQGKNQPQHF.

The V and J genes are TRBV11-3 and TRBJ2-5, with 7 bases that match TRBD1. Looked up from germline, CDR1 is SGHNT and CDR2 is YENEEA. V trimming: 3 bases; J trimming: 9 bases; junction bases outside the gene matches: 7. This CDR3 contains 13 residues. The CDR3 loop is CASSLAEGAAQYF. CDR3 bases: TGTGCCAGCAGCTTGGCAGAGGGGGCGGCCCAGTACTTC.

The chain links TRBV7-2 to TRBJ2-1; 8 bases are shared with TRBD1. The CDR3 spans 14 residues. Germline CDR1 is SGHTA and CDR2 is FQGNSA. J gave up 3 bases and V 5 bases, and 3 bases lay outside the gene matches. The CDR3 loop is CASSPGGYYNEQFF. The CDR3 region has the DNA TGTGCCAGCAGCCCAGGGGGCTACTACAATGAGCAGTTCTTC.

The chain carries TRBV10-3 and TRBJ1-4; D is uncertain. This CDR3 region has 17 residues. The V end was cut by 2 bases, the J end by 5 bases, with 18 bases between. CDR1 and CDR2 from the germline V gene are ENHRY and SYGVKD. Written as DNA, the CDR3 is TGTGCCATCAGTGAGGACTACGACCCGTATTTAAATGAAAAACTGTTTTTT. Protein sequence: CAISEDYDPYLNEKLFF.

This clone was detected once. The chain employs TRBV15 and TRBJ2-5; TRBD1 aligns across 7 bases. The germline V gene encodes CDR1 LNHNV and CDR2 YYDKDF (reference sequence). J lost 1 base, V lost 3 bases, and 5 bases had no gene match. This CDR3 comprises 15 residues. The chain's CDR3 is CATSRYGTVQETQYF. The CDR3 DNA reads as TGTGCCACCAGCAGGTATGGGACAGTCCAAGAGACCCAGTACTTC.

This sequence joins TRBV15 and TRBJ2-3; the match to TRBD2 covers 10 bases. V shed 5 bases, J shed 6 bases, and the junction held 11 bases outside the gene matches. From germline, CDR1 is LNHNV and CDR2 YYDKDF (reference sequence). The CDR3 runs to 16 residues. DNA for the CDR3: TGTGCCACCAGCCGCCTACTAGCGGGGTTCGGTGATACGCAGTATTTT. The encoded protein is CATSRLLAGFGDTQYF.

V usage is TRBV4-3 and J usage is TRBJ2-1; 13 bases match TRBD2. Trimming at V came to 4 bases and at J to 4 bases, leaving 1 base not matched to a gene. The germline V gene encodes CDR1 LGHNA and CDR2 YSLEER. This CDR3 comprises 15 residues. CDR3 loop: CASSRTSGSYNEQFF. The CDR3 DNA reads as TGCGCCAGCAGCCGGACTAGCGGGAGTTACAATGAGCAGTTCTTC.

The chain couples TRBV4-1 to TRBJ2-1; 8 bases line up with TRBD1. This CDR3 has 17 amino acids. The germline gives CDR1 MGHRA, CDR2 YSYEKL. V lost 0 bases and J lost 6; bases outside the gene matches: 10. The CDR3 here is CASSQDWSGGSFNEQFF. In DNA form, the CDR3 reads TGCGCCAGCAGCCAAGATTGGTCAGGGGGCTCGTTCAATGAGCAGTTCTTC.

The J gene is TRBJ2-3, the V gene TRBV7-2; weak D call: TRBD2 (5 bases). Deletions cut 5 bases from V and 7 bases from J, with 22 bases between. The germline gives CDR1 SGHTA, CDR2 FQGNSA. The CDR3 consists of 16 residues. CDR3 nucleotide sequence: TGTGCCAGCAGCCCAAGGACTTCCCCGCAATCGAATACGCAGTATTTT. This sequence encodes CASSPRTSPQSNTQYF.